This T cell receptor (beta chain) was identified during a study of T cell repertoires in cytomegalovirus infection. For this clonotype: Its antigen is unidentified.

One entry per CDR3 protein results from TCRdb running MiXCR on the reads. Here the sample spans around 450,000 distinct CDR3 sequences, approximately 31% being singletons. Study-level findings and limits: Dominating the ex vivo response were TCR beta clonotypes that were CMV-specific and HLA-C-restricted.

There are 14 residues in the CDR3. V was shortened by 1 base and J by 6 bases, with 9 bases between the two germline ends. CDR1 and CDR2 from the germline V gene are SGHNT and YENEEA. What was sequenced was PBMCs. The sequence was collected from a human donor in good health (CMV status not recorded). Some clones in this sample may be carry-over from other donors' samples. V usage is TRBV11-3 and J usage is TRBJ2-2; D gene uncertain. CDR3 region: CASSLGSASGELFF. CDR3 DNA: TGTGCCAGCAGCTTAGGCTCTGCTTCCGGGGAGCTGTTTTTT.